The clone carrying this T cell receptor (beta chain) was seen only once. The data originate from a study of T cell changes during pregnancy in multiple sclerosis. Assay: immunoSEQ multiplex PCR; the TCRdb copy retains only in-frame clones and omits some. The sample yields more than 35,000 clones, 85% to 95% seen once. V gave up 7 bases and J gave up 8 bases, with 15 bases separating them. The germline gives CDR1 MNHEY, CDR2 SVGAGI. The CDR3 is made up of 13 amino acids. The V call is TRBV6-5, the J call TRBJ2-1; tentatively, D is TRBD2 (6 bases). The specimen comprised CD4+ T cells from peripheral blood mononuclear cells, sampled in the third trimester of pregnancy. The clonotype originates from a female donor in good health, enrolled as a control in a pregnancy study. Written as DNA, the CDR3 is TGTGCCAGCACAGGGACTGCCGATCATGAGCAGTTCTTC. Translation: CASTGTADHEQFF.